Below are 14 T cell receptor beta chains sequenced from a single sample in a study of cytomegalovirus exposure and HLA in healthy donors. In the PCR, 60 Vbeta and 13 Jbeta primers were used. Assay used: immunoSEQ multiplex PCR; TCRdb lists only in-frame clones, some missing. Among about 150,000 clones listed, 84% were seen once. The sample consisted of PBMCs. All receptors derive from a boy between 2 and 15 years old in good health and CMV-seronegative.

This chain uses TRBV6-1 with TRBJ1-4; tentative D call: TRBD1 (6 bases). V was pared by 0 bases and J by 0 bases, with 14 bases between. Germline CDR1 MNHNS, CDR2 SASEGT. The CDR3 has 18 amino acids. The CDR3 DNA is TGTGCCAGCAGTGAAGCGGGGACACAGTATGCAACTAATGAAAAACTGTTTTTT. It is translated as CASSEAGTQYATNEKLFF.

The rearrangement joins TRBV28 to TRBJ1-5; D is unresolved. CDR3 length: 14 residues. Trimming took off 3 bases at V and 2 bases at J, with 8 bases between the two ends. Germline V gene lookup returns CDR1 MDHEN and CDR2 SYDVKM. CDR3 bases: TGTGCCAGCAGTTTTTACTCGGGCAATCAGCCCCAGCATTTT. This translates into CASSFYSGNQPQHF.

The CDR3 loop is CASSLGESYEQYF. The CDR3 region has the DNA TGTGCCAGCAGCTTAGGGGAGTCCTACGAGCAGTACTTC. The chain combines TRBV7-7 with TRBJ2-7, with TRBD2 as a possible D gene (5 bases). The CDR3 covers 13 residues. The germline V gene encodes CDR1 SSHAT and CDR2 FNYEAQ (reference sequence). Trimming took 1 base from V and 1 from J, leaving 5 bases between them.

This sequence joins TRBV7-3 and TRBJ2-3; D is uncertain. The V end was cut by 2 bases, the J end by 3 bases, with 9 bases between. CDR3 length equals 14 residues. Germline CDR1 SGHTA, CDR2 FQGTGA. The CDR3 here is CASSLGARTDTQYF. The CDR3 DNA sequence: TGTGCCAGCAGCTTAGGAGCGAGGACAGATACGCAGTATTTT.

The chain uses TRBV7-3 and TRBJ2-1, with a tentative D call TRBD2 (5 bases). The length of the CDR3 is 13 residues. Germline V gene sequence: CDR1 SGHTA, CDR2 FQGTGA. The V end was cut by 5 bases, the J end by 7 bases, with 12 bases between. The CDR3, as DNA: TGTGCCAGCAGCGGGAGCGTTTATAATGAGCAGTTCTTC. This codes for CASSGSVYNEQFF.

V gene TRBV4-1 combines with J gene TRBJ2-1; D remains unclear. The CDR3 totals 15 residues. Per germline, CDR1 MGHRA and CDR2 YSYEKL. Deletions cut 4 bases from V and 8 bases from J, with 18 bases between. CDR3 residues: CASSPDTAIRDEQFF. The CDR3, as DNA: TGCGCCAGCAGCCCAGATACGGCGATTCGGGATGAGCAGTTCTTC.

CDR3 DNA: TGTGCCAGCAGCGTAGAGGCGGGGGGGCGAGAGACCCAGTACTTC. This encodes CASSVEAGGRETQYF. This sequence joins TRBV9 and TRBJ2-5; 9 bases agree with TRBD2. CDR1 SGDLS and CDR2 YYNGEE come from the germline V gene. The CDR3 has 15 residues. Trimming cost V 0 bases and J 4 bases; bases outside gene matches: 4.

V gene TRBV5-1 combines with J gene TRBJ2-5, with D possibly being TRBD1 (5 bases). V shed 5 bases and J shed 5 bases, with 7 bases lying between them. Germline values: CDR1 SGHRS, CDR2 YFSETQ. The CDR3 is 11 amino acids. This CDR3 is CASSSGETQYF. CDR3 in DNA: TGCGCCAGCAGTTCAGGGGAGACCCAGTACTTC.

This chain connects TRBV6-4 to TRBJ2-1; D is undetermined. The CDR3 is 15 amino acids. The germline gives CDR1 MRHNA, CDR2 SNTAGT. V lost 2 bases, J lost 6 bases, and 14 bases lay in between. CDR3 loop: CASSDGRSPGNEQFF. For the CDR3, the DNA is TGTGCCAGCAGTGACGGGCGCTCTCCTGGCAATGAGCAGTTCTTC.

The gene calls are TRBV10-3 and TRBJ2-2; D is perhaps TRBD1 (6 bases). Trimming took 0 bases from V and 2 from J, leaving 13 bases between them. The CDR3 length is 17 residues. The germline gives CDR1 ENHRY, CDR2 SYGVKD. The CDR3 sequence is CAISESQGGENTGELFF. The CDR3 DNA follows: TGTGCCATCAGTGAGTCACAGGGCGGAGAAAACACCGGGGAGCTGTTTTTT.

V gene TRBV5-1 combines with J gene TRBJ2-5, with D unclear. The CDR3 has 18 amino acids. V was clipped by 4 bases and J by 5 bases, with 27 bases between them. CDR1 and CDR2 from the germline V gene are SGHRS and YFSETQ. DNA of the CDR3: TGCGCCAGCAGCCCCAAAAGGCTCCTGGCGACCCTCGGGGAGACCCAGTACTTC. Its protein is CASSPKRLLATLGETQYF.

In nucleotides, the CDR3 is TGTGCCAGCAGCCCGAGAGGGACAGCATTCTACGAGCAGTACTTC. It codes for CASSPRGTAFYEQYF. V is TRBV7-2 and J is TRBJ2-7, with 7 bases fitting TRBD1. Germline V CDR1 and CDR2: SGHTA, FQGNSA. J gave up 3 bases and V 5 bases, and 10 bases lay outside the gene matches. This CDR3 region has 15 residues.

The CDR3 nucleotides are TGTGCCAGCAGTGGCCGGGACAGAAGTAATTCACCCCTCCACTTT. Translation gives CASSGRDRSNSPLHF. The chain couples TRBV27 to TRBJ1-6; 7 bases line up with TRBD1. Per the germline V gene, CDR1 is MNHEY and CDR2 is SMNVEV (reference sequence). V dropped 5 bases and J dropped 6; count of bases not matched to a gene: 7. The CDR3 contains 15 residues.

The chain has TRBV18 and TRBJ1-1; 8 bases line up with TRBD1. The V and J ends lost 3 bases and 11 bases, in that order; junction bases with no gene match: 11. This CDR3 is built from 14 residues. Germline V gives CDR1 KGHSH, CDR2 LQKENI. Here the CDR3 reads CASSPRQGLKYAFF. The CDR3, as DNA: TGTGCCAGCTCACCTCGACAGGGGCTAAAGTATGCTTTCTTT.